The next 19 T cell receptor beta chains were all read from a single sample in a study of technical replicates of blood from several donors. Clones were sequenced by immunoSEQ multiplex PCR, and TCRdb holds only the in-frame ones, with some missing. The sample has approximately 81,000 clones, approximately 78% seen once. Sequencing was performed on PBMCs. These receptors originate from a human donor in good health. Some clones in this sample may be carry-over from other donors' samples.

The V gene is TRBV5-1, the J gene TRBJ1-1, with TRBD1 matching 7 bases. The junction had 11 bases not matched to a gene; V was cut back by 3 bases and J by 6 bases. Germline V gene data show CDR1 as SGHRS and CDR2 as YFSETQ. CDR3 length equals 15 residues. CDR3 loop: CASSSWTGGGPEAFF. CDR3 nucleotide sequence: TGCGCCAGCAGCTCCTGGACAGGTGGGGGGCCTGAAGCTTTCTTT.

The rearrangement links TRBV12-5 to TRBJ2-3; perhaps TRBD1 as D (5 bases). The germline CDR1 and CDR2 sequences are LGHNT and FRNRAP. The V end was cut by 2 bases, the J end by 5 bases, with 11 bases between. This CDR3 contains 14 residues. The CDR3 nucleotides are TGTGCTAGTGGTTTGCAACAGGCGCAAGATACGCAGTATTTT. Translated, it gives CASGLQQAQDTQYF.

A single count supports this clone. The V gene is TRBV11-3, the J gene TRBJ2-1, with D tentatively TRBD1 (5 bases). This CDR3 contains 13 residues. The V gene lost 0 bases and the J gene lost 10 bases, with 10 bases spanning the gap. CDR1 is SGHNT and CDR2 is YENEEA in the germline V gene. The CDR3 DNA reads TGTGCCAGCAGCTTAGATCAGGGCGGCGAGCAGTTCTTC. Protein: CASSLDQGGEQFF. Full variable domain (outside the CDR3, taken from reference TRBV11-3 and TRBJ2-1): EAGVVQSPRYKIIEKKQPVAFWCNPISGHNTLYWYLQNLGQGPELLIRYENEEAVDDSQLPKDRFSAERLKGVDSTLKIQPAELGDSAVYLCASSLDQGGEQFFGPGTRLTVL.

The rearrangement uses TRBV11-2 and TRBJ2-5; weak D call: TRBD2 (6 bases). CDR3 size: 14 residues. Trimming stripped 5 bases from V and 0 bases from J, with 10 bases between. Germline V gene data show CDR1 as SGHAT and CDR2 as FQNNGV. The CDR3 spells CASSMGLYQETQYF. CDR3 DNA: TGTGCCAGCAGCATGGGACTTTACCAAGAGACCCAGTACTTC.

V is TRBV7-2 and J is TRBJ2-7; a possible D gene is TRBD2 (6 bases). Trimming pared 3 bases from V and 1 base from J, leaving 10 bases between. This CDR3 has 14 residues. Germline V gene sequence: CDR1 SGHTA, CDR2 FQGNSA. The CDR3 protein is CASSFWGLSYEQYF. The CDR3 coding sequence is TGTGCCAGCAGCTTCTGGGGACTTTCCTACGAGCAGTACTTC.

CDR3 sequence reads: CASSPRLADTYEQYF. The CDR3, as DNA: TGTGCCAGCAGTCCCCGACTAGCGGATACCTACGAGCAGTACTTC. This chain joins TRBV27 and TRBJ2-7, with 9 bases that match TRBD2. In germline, CDR1 is MNHEY, CDR2 SMNVEV (reference sequence). V gave up 5 bases and J gave up 2 bases; unmatched junction bases: 7. This CDR3 region has 15 residues.

The CDR3 reads CASSSLAGETQYF. CDR3 nucleotide sequence: TGTGCCAGCAGTTCCTTAGCGGGAGAGACCCAGTACTTC. The chain employs TRBV6-5 and TRBJ2-5; 7 positions match TRBD2. The CDR3 consists of 13 residues. V lost 4 bases, J lost 4 bases, and 3 bases stayed unmatched. Per the germline V gene, CDR1 is MNHEY and CDR2 is SVGAGI.

J is TRBJ2-7 and V is TRBV5-1; D possibly corresponds to TRBD2 (5 bases). Trimming shortened V by 0 bases and J by 7 bases, and 20 bases separated the two germline ends. This CDR3 has 16 residues. Germline V gene sequence: CDR1 SGHRS, CDR2 YFSETQ. The CDR3 sequence: CASSLATGVGSGEQYF. For the CDR3, the DNA is TGCGCCAGCAGCTTGGCCACCGGGGTCGGGTCCGGGGAGCAGTACTTC.

The chain links TRBV7-9 to TRBJ1-3, with D unclear. V lost 4 bases and J 4 bases, leaving 11 bases between the germline ends. CDR3 length: 14 amino acids. CDR1 is SEHNR and CDR2 is FQNEAQ in the germline V gene (reference sequence). Here the CDR3 DNA reads TGTGCCAGCAGCTCCATCGTCGGGGGAAACACCATATATTTT. Encoded protein: CASSSIVGGNTIYF.

The V call is TRBV19, the J call TRBJ2-2, with 10 bases that match TRBD2. CDR1 and CDR2 (germline): LNHDA, SQIVND (reference sequence). Trimming removed 8 bases from V and 5 bases from J; junction bases left unmatched: 8. The CDR3 covers 15 residues. The CDR3 bases are TGTGCCAGTCAAGACCTAGCGGGGGTTACCGGGGAGCTGTTTTTT. Its translation is CASQDLAGVTGELFF.

CDR3 bases: TGTGCCAGCAGTTTCCAGGGAAATGCGGTGTTTGAAAAACTGTTTTTT. It is translated as CASSFQGNAVFEKLFF. This rearrangement joins TRBV6-5 to TRBJ1-4; D perhaps matches TRBD1 (5 bases). V gave up 4 bases and J gave up 7 bases, with 19 bases separating them. This CDR3 contains 16 residues. The germline gives CDR1 MNHEY, CDR2 SVGAGI.

CDR3 region: CASSQGAGTYEQYF. CDR3 coding DNA: TGTGCCAGCAGCCAGGGGGCAGGGACCTACGAGCAGTACTTC. The chain has TRBV4-2 and TRBJ2-7; D possibly corresponds to TRBD1 (6 bases). The V gene lost 3 bases and the J gene lost 2 bases, with 11 bases spanning the gap. The CDR3 runs to 14 residues. Per germline, CDR1 LGHNA and CDR2 YNFKEQ.

The rearrangement links TRBV25-1 to TRBJ1-3; the D gene is possibly TRBD1 (6 bases). The CDR3 sequence is 17 residues long. Trimming pared 3 bases from V and 5 bases from J, leaving 20 bases between. CDR1 and CDR2 (germline): MGHDK, SYGVNS. This chain's CDR3 is CASSDGGTGTSRNTIYF. The CDR3 DNA reads as TGTGCCAGCAGTGACGGTGGGACCGGGACATCCCGAAACACCATATATTTT.

This clone was counted a few times. The chain carries TRBV2 and TRBJ2-7; the D gene is possibly TRBD2 (6 bases). The CDR3 has 13 residues. Trimming cost V 8 bases and J 5 bases, with 16 bases left between them. The germline V gene encodes CDR1 SNHLY and CDR2 FYNNEI. The CDR3 reads CASLRDFFDEQYF. CDR3 sequence (DNA): TGTGCCAGCCTACGGGACTTTTTCGACGAGCAGTACTTC.

CDR3 in DNA: TGCGCCAGCAGCCAACAATCCGCGGCAGGGGGTAGATCACCCCTCCACTTT. Translated, it gives CASSQQSAAGGRSPLHF. This chain uses TRBV4-1 with TRBJ1-6; 7 nucleotides line up with TRBD1. The CDR3 sequence is 17 residues long. The V gene's germline CDR1 is MGHRA and CDR2 YSYEKL. V lost 2 bases, J lost 10 bases, and 14 bases stayed unmatched.

CDR3 sequence (DNA): TGTGCCTGGAGTGGGGGGACAAACATGAACACTGAAGCTTTCTTT. Its translation is CAWSGGTNMNTEAFF. The V call is TRBV30, the J call TRBJ1-1; TRBD1 is a possible D gene (6 bases). Trimming removed 1 base at V and 0 bases at J, with 12 bases between. From germline, CDR1 is GTSNPN and CDR2 SVGIG (reference sequence). CDR3 length: 15 amino acids.

The gene calls are TRBV9 and TRBJ2-1; TRBD2 matches at 14 bases. V shed 3 bases, J shed 2 bases, and the junction held 1 base outside the gene matches. CDR3 length: 16 residues. Germline values: CDR1 SGDLS, CDR2 YYNGEE. DNA of the CDR3: TGTGCCAGCAGCGGACTAGCGGGAGGGACCTACAATGAGCAGTTCTTC. This translates into CASSGLAGGTYNEQFF.

J is TRBJ1-1 and V is TRBV5-1; D is unresolved. The ends were cut back, 4 bases at V and 1 base at J, with 8 bases in the middle. Germline assignment: CDR1 SGHRS and CDR2 YFSETQ. The CDR3 covers 13 residues. The DNA for the CDR3 is TGCGCCAGCAGCCCGACACAGAACACTGAAGCTTTCTTT. The encoded protein is CASSPTQNTEAFF.

The chain recombines TRBV29-1 with TRBJ2-2; D unclear. CDR1 and CDR2 (germline): SQVTM, ANQGSEA. Trimming cost V 2 bases and J 2 bases, with 6 bases left between them. The CDR3 consists of 13 residues. This CDR3 is CSVETQNTGELFF. In nucleotides, the CDR3 is TGCAGCGTTGAAACTCAAAACACCGGGGAGCTGTTTTTT.